This TCR beta chain was sequenced for a study of Ad26.COV2.S vaccination and SARS-CoV-2 variants (dated by TCRdb to the early 2020s). For the wider study: Vaccine-arm donors were drawn from COV1001, a multicentre, randomized, double-blind, placebo-controlled phase I-IIa trial of Ad26.COV2.S in healthy adults. Dosing of Ad26.COV2.S was intramuscular, at either 5x10^10 or 1x10^11 viral particles, delivered as one shot or as two shots spaced 56 days apart. Sequencing of the TCRbeta repertoire served to evaluate the specificity and breadth of SARS-CoV-2-reactive T cell receptors following Ad26.COV2.S vaccination. A total of around 32 samples were included in the TCR-sequenced set, comprising around 19 Ad26.COV2.S vaccine recipients, 5 placebo recipients and 8 SARS-CoV-2 convalescent individuals. Blinding of investigators to trial group allocation was maintained during experiments and outcome assessment. Trial participants were randomized into five groups of five, in which low-dose or high-dose Ad26.COV2.S was given once or twice, or placebo was given on both occasions. Beyond this particular receptor, the publication reports: Vaccine and placebo recipients had comparable non-spike TCR breadth, which fits with the vaccine containing only spike. After vaccination, substantial breadth of spike-specific CD8+ and CD4+ T cell responses was reported. The study was not powered for comparison of responses between vaccine doses or regimens. Spike-specific TCR breadth was higher in Ad26.COV2.S recipients than in placebo recipients (P = 0.0014). The authors noted that the TCR breadth and depth analyses may have underestimated total T cell responses.

The immunoSEQ Assay was the method used to sequence TCRbeta CDR3 regions. After extraction, genomic DNA underwent amplification by bias-controlled multiplex PCR, followed by high-throughput sequencing. On the study's bioinformatics: Collapsing and filtering of sequences were performed to quantify the absolute abundance of each unique TCRbeta CDR3 region. T cell fraction was estimated by normalizing TCRbeta template counts to usable DNA, with usable DNA measured through amplification of reference genes found in all nucleated cells. Repertoire TCRs were annotated as SARS-CoV-2-specific when V gene, CDR3 amino acid sequence and J gene were exactly matched to a known reactive TCR set. MIRA supplied the reference SARS-CoV-2 TCR set, which was filtered for enrichment in COVID-19-positive ImmuneCODE repertoires so that public or cross-reactive TCRs were removed. Using the MIRA antigens, annotated TCRs were further analysed by specific ORF or by position within an ORF. Breadth was defined as annotated unique rearrangements over total unique productive rearrangements; depth was the summed frequency of those rearrangements. Two-sided Wilcoxon rank-sum tests were used to compare TCR breadth between groups. As stored in TCRdb, this immuneACCESS dataset retains in-frame rearrangements with V and J assigned. A fraction of the clones does not appear; measured against another copy, unresolved V genes explain less than half of the discrepancy, and the remainder lacks a known reason. V, J and clone size are those of that table, while D and trimming were read from the DNA. In all, the sample holds about 480,000 clones, and around 88% of those were seen once. The ten largest clones represent roughly 13% of the sample.

According to the study, the label for this sample's treatment or condition signals: roughly 19 received Ad26.COV2.S at low or high dose, single or two shots; 5 received placebo; per-sample allocation not given. For vaccine and placebo recipients, the sequenced repertoires came from samples collected on day 63 after the first injection. Between 29 July and 7 August 2020, Cohort 1b enrolled about 27 adults aged 18-55 years at one site in Boston, USA. Ad26.COV2.S was a replication-incompetent adenovirus type 26 vector expressing a prefusion-stabilized SARS-CoV-2 spike protein from the original Wuhan strain. Concerning this clone: Its specific antigen is unknown. Nothing much larger sits one base from this clone, and base qualities are not available.

This clonotype was obtained from a person between 18 and 65 years old who received the Ad26.COV2.S COVID-19 vaccine or a placebo. The material was peripheral blood, obtained in a trial of Ad26.COV2.S vaccine versus placebo.

The nucleotide sequence is given as TGCGCCAGCAGCTTTACTAGCTCCTACGAGCAGTACTTC. It codes for CASSFTSSYEQYF. The chain uses TRBV5-1 and TRBJ2-7; 5 matching bases give a weak D call of TRBD2. Looking up the germline V gene yields CDR1 SGHRS and CDR2 YFSETQ. There are 13 amino acids in the CDR3, from cysteine to phenylalanine inclusive. Only the CDR3 DNA stays, 39 bases, in frame from base 1. V lost 2 bases and J lost 0 bases; the stretch between them is 6 bases long.